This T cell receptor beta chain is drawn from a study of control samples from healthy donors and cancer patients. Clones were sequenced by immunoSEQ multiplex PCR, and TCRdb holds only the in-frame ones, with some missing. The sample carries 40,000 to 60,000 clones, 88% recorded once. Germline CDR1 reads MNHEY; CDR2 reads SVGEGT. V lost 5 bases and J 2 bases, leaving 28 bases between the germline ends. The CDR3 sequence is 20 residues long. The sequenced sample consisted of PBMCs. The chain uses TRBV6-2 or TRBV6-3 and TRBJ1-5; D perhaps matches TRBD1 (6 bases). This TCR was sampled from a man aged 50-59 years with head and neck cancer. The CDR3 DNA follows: TGTGCCAGCAGTCGTTCTTTTGGGGGCCTGGGGGTATGGGGCAATCAGCCCCAGCATTTT. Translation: CASSRSFGGLGVWGNQPQHF.